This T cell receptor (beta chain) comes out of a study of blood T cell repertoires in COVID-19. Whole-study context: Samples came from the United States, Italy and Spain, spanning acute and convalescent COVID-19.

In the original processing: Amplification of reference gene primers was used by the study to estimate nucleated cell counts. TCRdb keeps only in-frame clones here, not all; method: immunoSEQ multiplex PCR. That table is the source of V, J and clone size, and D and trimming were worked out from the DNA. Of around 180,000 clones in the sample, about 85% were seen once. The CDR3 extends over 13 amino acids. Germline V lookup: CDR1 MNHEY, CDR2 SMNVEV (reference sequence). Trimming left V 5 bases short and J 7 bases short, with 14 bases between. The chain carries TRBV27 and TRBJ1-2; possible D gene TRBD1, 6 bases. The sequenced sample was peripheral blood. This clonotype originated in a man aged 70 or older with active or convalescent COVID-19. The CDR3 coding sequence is TGTGCCAGCAGTGGGGCAGGGGACGGTGGCTACACCTTC. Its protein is CASSGAGDGGYTF.